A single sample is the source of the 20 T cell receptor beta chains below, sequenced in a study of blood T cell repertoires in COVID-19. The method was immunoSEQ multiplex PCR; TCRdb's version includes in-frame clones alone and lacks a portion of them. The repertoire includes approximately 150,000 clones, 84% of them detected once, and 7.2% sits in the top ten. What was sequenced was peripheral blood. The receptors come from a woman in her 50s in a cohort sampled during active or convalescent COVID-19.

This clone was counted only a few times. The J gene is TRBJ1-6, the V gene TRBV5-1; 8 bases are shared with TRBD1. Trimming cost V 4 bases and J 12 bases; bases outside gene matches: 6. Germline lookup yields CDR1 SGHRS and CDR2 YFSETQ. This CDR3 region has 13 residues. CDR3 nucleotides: TGCGCCAGCAGCCCGGGACAGGCGGGACCCCTCCACTTT. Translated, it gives CASSPGQAGPLHF.

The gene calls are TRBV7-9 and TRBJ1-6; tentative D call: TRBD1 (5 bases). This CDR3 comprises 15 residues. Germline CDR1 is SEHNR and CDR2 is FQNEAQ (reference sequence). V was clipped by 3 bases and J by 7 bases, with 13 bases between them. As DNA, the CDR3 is TGTGCCAGCAGCTTCCTTAGGGGAGGGAATTCACCCCTCCACTTT. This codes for CASSFLRGGNSPLHF.

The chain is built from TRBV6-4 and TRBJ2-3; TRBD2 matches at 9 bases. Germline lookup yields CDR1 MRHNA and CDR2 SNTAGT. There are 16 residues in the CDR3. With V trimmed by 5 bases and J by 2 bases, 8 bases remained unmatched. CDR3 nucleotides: TGTGCCAGCAGTCTGGAGGCGGGGGGGCTCACAGATACGCAGTATTTT. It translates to CASSLEAGGLTDTQYF.

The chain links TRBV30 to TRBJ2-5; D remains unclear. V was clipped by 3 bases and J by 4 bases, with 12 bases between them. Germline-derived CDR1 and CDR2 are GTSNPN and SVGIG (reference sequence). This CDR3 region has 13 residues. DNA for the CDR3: TGTGCCTGGAGGGGTGTACCAGGAGAGACCCAGTACTTC. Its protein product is CAWRGVPGETQYF.

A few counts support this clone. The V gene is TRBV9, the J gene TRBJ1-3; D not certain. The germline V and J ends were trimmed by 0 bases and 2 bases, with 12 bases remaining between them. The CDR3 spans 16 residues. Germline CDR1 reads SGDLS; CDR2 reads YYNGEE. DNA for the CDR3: TGTGCCAGCAGCGTAGGGCCGGCGGGGACTGGAAACACCATATATTTT. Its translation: CASSVGPAGTGNTIYF.

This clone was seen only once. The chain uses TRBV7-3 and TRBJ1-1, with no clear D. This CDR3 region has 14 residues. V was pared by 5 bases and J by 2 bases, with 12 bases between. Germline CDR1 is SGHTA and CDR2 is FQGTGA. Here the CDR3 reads CASSPSRDNTEAFF. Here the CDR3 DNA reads TGTGCCAGCAGCCCCTCCCGGGATAACACTGAAGCTTTCTTT.

CDR3 protein: CASSRGTSRSNEQFF. CDR3 coding DNA: TGCGCCAGCAGCCGTGGGACTAGCAGGAGTAATGAGCAGTTCTTC. This rearrangement joins TRBV4-1 to TRBJ2-1; TRBD2 aligns across 9 bases. In germline, CDR1 is MGHRA, CDR2 YSYEKL. CDR3 length: 15 residues. The ends lost 4 bases at V and 7 bases at J; junction bases unmatched: 8.

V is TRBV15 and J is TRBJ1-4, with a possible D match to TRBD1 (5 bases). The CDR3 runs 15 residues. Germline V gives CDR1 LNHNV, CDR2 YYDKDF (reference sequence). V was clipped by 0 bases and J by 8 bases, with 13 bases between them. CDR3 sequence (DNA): TGTGCCACCAGCAGAGAGGAAGGGGTGGTCGAAAAACTGTTTTTT. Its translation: CATSREEGVVEKLFF.

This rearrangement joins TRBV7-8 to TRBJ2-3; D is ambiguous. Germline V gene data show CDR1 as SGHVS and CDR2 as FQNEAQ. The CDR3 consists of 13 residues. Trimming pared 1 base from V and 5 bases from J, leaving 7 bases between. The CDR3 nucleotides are TGTGCCAGCAGCTTAGGAGGTGAAGATACGCAGTATTTT. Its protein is CASSLGGEDTQYF.

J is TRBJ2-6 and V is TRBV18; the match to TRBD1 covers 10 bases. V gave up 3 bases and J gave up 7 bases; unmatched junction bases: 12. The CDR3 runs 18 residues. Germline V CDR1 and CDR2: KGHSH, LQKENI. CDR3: CASSPTGGAPLKANVLTF. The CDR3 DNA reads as TGTGCCAGCTCACCGACAGGGGGCGCCCCCTTAAAAGCCAACGTCCTGACTTTC.

The CDR3 protein is CASSRGVDEKLFF. CDR3 DNA sequence: TGTGCCAGCAGCAGGGGGGTGGATGAAAAACTGTTTTTT. The chain links TRBV25-1 to TRBJ1-4, with 7 nucleotides matching TRBD1. Germline trimming cut 6 bases from V and 6 bases from J; bases unmatched to any gene: 4. The CDR3 consists of 13 residues. Germline CDR1 is MGHDK and CDR2 is SYGVNS.

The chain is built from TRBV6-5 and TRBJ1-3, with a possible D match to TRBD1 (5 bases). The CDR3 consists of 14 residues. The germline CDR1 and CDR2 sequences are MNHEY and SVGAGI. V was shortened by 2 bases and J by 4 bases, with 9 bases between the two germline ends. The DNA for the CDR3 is TGTGCCAGCAGTTACGGGGGGGAAGGAAACACCATATATTTT. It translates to CASSYGGEGNTIYF.

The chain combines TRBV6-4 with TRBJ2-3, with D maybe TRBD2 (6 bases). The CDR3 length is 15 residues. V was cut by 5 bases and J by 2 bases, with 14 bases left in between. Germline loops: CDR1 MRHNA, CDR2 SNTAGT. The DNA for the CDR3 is TGTGCCAGCAGTAGCGGGTCCCTGCACACAGATACGCAGTATTTT. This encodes CASSSGSLHTDTQYF.

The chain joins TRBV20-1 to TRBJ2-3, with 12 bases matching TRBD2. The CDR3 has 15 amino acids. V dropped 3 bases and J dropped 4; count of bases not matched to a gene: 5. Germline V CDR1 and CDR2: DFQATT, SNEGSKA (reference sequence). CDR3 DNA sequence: TGCAGTGCTAGTCTACTAGCGGGGGGCTCAGATACGCAGTATTTT. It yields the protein CSASLLAGGSDTQYF.

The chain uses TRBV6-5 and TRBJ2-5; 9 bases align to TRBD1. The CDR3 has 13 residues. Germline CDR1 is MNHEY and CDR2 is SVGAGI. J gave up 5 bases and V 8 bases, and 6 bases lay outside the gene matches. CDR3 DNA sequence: TGTGCCAGCCGGGGACAGGGAAGGGAGACCCAGTACTTC. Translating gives CASRGQGRETQYF.

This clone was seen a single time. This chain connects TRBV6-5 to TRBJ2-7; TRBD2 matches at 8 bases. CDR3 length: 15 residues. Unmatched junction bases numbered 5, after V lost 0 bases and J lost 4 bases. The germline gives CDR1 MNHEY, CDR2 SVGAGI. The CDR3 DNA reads TGTGCCAGCAGTTACTCCGCGGGGGGCAAATACGAGCAGTACTTC. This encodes CASSYSAGGKYEQYF.

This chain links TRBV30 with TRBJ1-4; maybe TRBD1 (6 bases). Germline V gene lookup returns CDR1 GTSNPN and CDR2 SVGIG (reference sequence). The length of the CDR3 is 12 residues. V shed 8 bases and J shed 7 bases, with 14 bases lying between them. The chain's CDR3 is CAGDQGFEKLFF. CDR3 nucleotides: TGTGCCGGGGACCAGGGGTTTGAAAAACTGTTTTTT.

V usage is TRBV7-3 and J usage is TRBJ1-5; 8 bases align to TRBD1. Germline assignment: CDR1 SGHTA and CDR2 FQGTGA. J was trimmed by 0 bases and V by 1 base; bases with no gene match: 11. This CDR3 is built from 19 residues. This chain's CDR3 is CASSLMTQGASHSNQPQHF. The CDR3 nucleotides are TGTGCCAGCAGCTTAATGACCCAGGGGGCGAGTCATAGCAATCAGCCCCAGCATTTT. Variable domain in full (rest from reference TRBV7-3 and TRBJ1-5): GAGVSQTPSNKVTEKGKYVELRCDPISGHTALYWYRQSLGQGPEFLIYFQGTGAADDSGLPNDRFFAVRPEGSVSTLKIQRTERGDSAVYLCASSLMTQGASHSNQPQHFGDGTRLSIL.

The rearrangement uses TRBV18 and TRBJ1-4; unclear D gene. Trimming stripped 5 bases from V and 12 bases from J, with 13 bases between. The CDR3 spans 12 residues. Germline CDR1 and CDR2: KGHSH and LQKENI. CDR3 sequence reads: CASSTQREELFF. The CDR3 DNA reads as TGTGCCAGCTCAACACAGCGTGAGGAACTGTTTTTT.

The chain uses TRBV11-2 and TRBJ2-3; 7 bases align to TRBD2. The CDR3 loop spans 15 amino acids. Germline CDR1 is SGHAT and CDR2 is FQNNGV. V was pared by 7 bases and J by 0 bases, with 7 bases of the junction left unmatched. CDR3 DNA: TGTGCCAGCAACTTTTTGGGGGGGAGCACAGATACGCAGTATTTT. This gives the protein CASNFLGGSTDTQYF.